Following are 14 T cell receptor beta chains from one sample sequenced in a study of blood T cell repertoires in COVID-19. Here immunoSEQ multiplex PCR was the method, and the copy in TCRdb shows in-frame clones only, minus some. Counted here are 110,000 or so clones, more than 75% occurring once; the ten biggest clones make up around 8%. The sequenced sample consisted of peripheral blood. The receptors were sampled from a woman aged 40 to 50 with acute or convalescent COVID-19.

This sequence joins TRBV3-1 (or the pseudogene TRBV3-2) and TRBJ1-2; maybe TRBD1 (6 bases). CDR1 is LGHDT and CDR2 is YNNKEL in the germline V gene (reference sequence). The CDR3 is 14 residues long. V lost 2 bases and J 3 bases, leaving 10 bases between the germline ends. The CDR3 DNA follows: TGTGCCAGCAGCCAACCGGACAGCCACTATGGCTACACCTTC. This encodes CASSQPDSHYGYTF.

The chain joins TRBV7-9 to TRBJ2-3, with D uncertain. Trimming left V 4 bases short and J 4 bases short, with 9 bases between. The CDR3 contains 13 residues. Germline assignment: CDR1 SEHNR and CDR2 FQNEAQ (reference sequence). DNA for the CDR3: TGTGCCAGCAGCTGGCTAGATGCAGATACGCAGTATTTT. This encodes CASSWLDADTQYF.

DNA for the CDR3: TGCGCCAGCAGCACACAGGGGACCAGCACAGATACGCAGTATTTT. Translation: CASSTQGTSTDTQYF. The chain employs TRBV5-1 and TRBJ2-3, with 7 bases lining up with TRBD1. Germline V lookup: CDR1 SGHRS, CDR2 YFSETQ. J was trimmed by 0 bases and V by 4 bases; bases with no gene match: 5. CDR3 length: 15 amino acids.

This chain links TRBV6-5 with TRBJ2-1; TRBD2 is a possible D gene (5 bases). Trimming removed 6 bases at V and 3 bases at J, with 9 bases between. There are 13 residues in the CDR3. Germline V gene data show CDR1 as MNHEY and CDR2 as SVGAGI. This chain's CDR3 is CASSPLGYNEQFF. The DNA for the CDR3 is TGTGCCAGCAGCCCACTAGGCTACAATGAGCAGTTCTTC.

The rearrangement links TRBV5-1 to TRBJ2-2; the D is unclear. Germline values: CDR1 SGHRS, CDR2 YFSETQ. The V and J ends lost 1 base and 3 bases respectively, with 4 bases between them. CDR3 length: 13 residues. The CDR3 loop reads CASSLQYTGELFF. CDR3 nucleotide sequence: TGCGCCAGCAGCTTGCAGTACACCGGGGAGCTGTTTTTT.

The chain carries TRBV2 and TRBJ2-2; D unresolved. The germline CDR1 and CDR2 sequences are SNHLY and FYNNEI. V was clipped by 0 bases and J by 4 bases, with 6 bases between them. This CDR3 comprises 14 residues. The CDR3 region has the DNA TGTGCCAGCAGTGAAGCGGGCGCCACCGGGGAGCTGTTTTTT. Encoded protein: CASSEAGATGELFF.

The rearrangement uses TRBV7-8 and TRBJ1-3; D is unresolved. This CDR3 spans 15 amino acids. V lost 5 bases to trimming and J lost 2 bases, with 13 bases between them. In germline, CDR1 is SGHVS, CDR2 FQNEAQ. DNA for the CDR3: TGTGCCAGCAGCCTCAAACTGGTAACTGGAAACACCATATATTTT. Its translation: CASSLKLVTGNTIYF. The variable domain in full, completed from reference TRBV7-8 and TRBJ1-3, reads GAGVSQSPRYKVAKRGQDVALRCDPISGHVSLFWYQQALGQGPEFLTYFQNEAQLDKSGLPSDRFFAERPEGSVSTLKIQRTQQEDSAVYLCASSLKLVTGNTIYFGEGSWLTVV.

The chain uses TRBV2 and TRBJ1-2; no definite D call. This CDR3 contains 14 residues. The V gene lost 5 bases and the J gene lost 2 bases, with 12 bases spanning the gap. Germline lookup yields CDR1 SNHLY and CDR2 FYNNEI. CDR3 sequence (DNA): TGTGCCAGCAGTCGGGAGGGTCCCAACTATGGCTACACCTTC. Amino acid sequence: CASSREGPNYGYTF.

This clone was picked up one time. V gene TRBV5-4 combines with J gene TRBJ2-6; tentatively, D is TRBD1 (5 bases). CDR1 is SGHNT, CDR2 YYREEE, per germline (reference sequence). V was cut by 1 base and J by 4 bases, with 9 bases left in between. The CDR3 consists of 15 residues. The DNA for the CDR3 is TGTGCCAGCAGCTTGCAGGGCTCCGGGGCCAACGTCCTGACTTTC. This codes for CASSLQGSGANVLTF.

The rearrangement links TRBV12-3 or TRBV12-4 to TRBJ1-2; tentative D call: TRBD1 (5 bases). The V end lost 6 bases, the J end lost 7 bases, and 9 bases lay between the germline ends. The CDR3 totals 11 residues. The CDR3 nucleotides read TGTGCCAGCAGCCCGGGGGGTGGCTACACCTTC. This codes for CASSPGGGYTF.

This sequence joins TRBV30 and TRBJ2-2; the D gene is possibly TRBD2 (6 bases). Per the germline V gene, CDR1 is GTSNPN and CDR2 is SVGIG (reference sequence). Between the trimmed V and J ends, which lost 0 bases and 1 base, there was a span of 18 bases. The CDR3 has 18 residues. The CDR3 DNA sequence: TGTGCCTGGAGTGTAAGGCGGAGTGGGGGGTTGAACACCGGGGAGCTGTTTTTT. Translation gives CAWSVRRSGGLNTGELFF. The whole variable domain, filled in from reference TRBV30 and TRBJ2-2, reads SQTIHQWPATLVQPVGSPLSLECTVEGTSNPNLYWYRQAAGRGLQLLFYSVGIGQISSEVPQNLSASRPQDRQFILSSKKLLLSDSGFYLCAWSVRRSGGLNTGELFFGEGSRLTVL.

The rearrangement uses TRBV5-4 and TRBJ1-1, with TRBD1 matching over 7 bases. This CDR3 comprises 15 residues. The ends lost 4 bases at V and 4 bases at J; junction bases unmatched: 10. The V gene's germline CDR1 is SGHNT and CDR2 YYREEE (reference sequence). CDR3 nucleotides: TGTGCCAGCAGCAATCTACGACAGGGAGGCACTGAAGCTTTCTTT. Translating it yields CASSNLRQGGTEAFF.

This rearrangement joins TRBV19 to TRBJ2-4, with no clear D. The CDR3 runs 13 residues. Germline lookup yields CDR1 LNHDA and CDR2 SQIVND (reference sequence). Trimming stripped 4 bases from V and 9 bases from J, with 13 bases between. The CDR3 is CASSTVAPGIQYF. The DNA for the CDR3 is TGTGCCAGTAGTACCGTAGCTCCGGGCATTCAGTACTTC. Looking up the rest from reference TRBV19 and TRBJ2-4 gives the full variable domain: DGGITQSPKYLFRKEGQNVTLSCEQNLNHDAMYWYRQDPGQGLRLIYYSQIVNDFQKGDIAEGYSVSREKKESFPLTVTSAQKNPTAFYLCASSTVAPGIQYFGAGTRLSVL.

This chain connects TRBV28 to TRBJ2-4, with a possible D match to TRBD1 (6 bases). V lost 5 bases and J lost 8, with 13 bases in between. Per the germline V gene, CDR1 is MDHEN and CDR2 is SYDVKM. The CDR3 spans 13 residues. The CDR3 DNA reads as TGTGCCAGCAGTGGGGGCGTCTGGGACATTCAGTACTTC. Translating gives CASSGGVWDIQYF.